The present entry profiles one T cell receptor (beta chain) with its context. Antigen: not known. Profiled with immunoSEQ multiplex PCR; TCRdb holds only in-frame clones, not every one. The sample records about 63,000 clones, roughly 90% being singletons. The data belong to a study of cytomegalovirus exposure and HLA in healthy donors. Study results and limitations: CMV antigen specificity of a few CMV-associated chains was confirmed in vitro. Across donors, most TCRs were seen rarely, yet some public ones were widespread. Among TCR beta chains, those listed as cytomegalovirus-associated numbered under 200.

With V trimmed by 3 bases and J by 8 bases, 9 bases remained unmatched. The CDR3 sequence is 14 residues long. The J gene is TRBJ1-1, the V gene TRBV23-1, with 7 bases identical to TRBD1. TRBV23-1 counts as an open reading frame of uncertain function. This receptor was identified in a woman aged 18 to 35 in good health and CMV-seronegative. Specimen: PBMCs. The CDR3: CASSQPGQAREAFF. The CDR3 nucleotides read TGCGCCAGCAGTCAGCCTGGACAGGCCCGAGAAGCTTTCTTT.